This T cell receptor beta chain is from a study of CD8 T cells in Susac syndrome. V was clipped by 6 bases and J by 6 bases, with 6 bases between them. CDR3 length equals 11 residues. Negative isolation was used for CD8+ and CD4+ T cells and FACS enrichment for TEMRA cells. With random hexamers, reverse transcription was performed on about 0.5 to 1 ug of RNA. The immunoSEQ assay covered 54 Vbeta and 13 Jbeta segments for CDR3. Using its own MiXCR run on the immunoSEQ multiplex PCR reads, TCRdb lists one record per CDR3 protein. The profile covers under 150,000 distinct CDR3 sequences, with around 75% appearing a single time and roughly 0.53% taken by the ten largest.

The clonotype comes from a human donor with multiple sclerosis. Sequenced input: CD8+ T cells from PBMCs. This chain uses TRBV12-3 or TRBV12-4 with TRBJ2-1; D is ambiguous. The CDR3 nucleotides are TGTGCCAGCAGGGGTATCAATGAGCAGTTCTTC. It codes for CASRGINEQFF.